Below are 10 T cell receptor beta chains sequenced from a single sample in a study of CD8+ T cells in alopecia areata. Once RNA had been extracted, it was reverse transcribed into cDNA to act as the sequencing template. Sequenced by immunoSEQ multiplex PCR; TCRdb stores in-frame clones only, minus some. Of a few hundred thousand clones listed, about 68% are singletons. This specimen consisted of CD4+ T cells sorted from blood, obtained at week 0. These receptors all come from a human donor with alopecia areata.

The chain couples TRBV30 to TRBJ2-1; the match to TRBD2 covers 9 bases. The CDR3 spans 13 residues. CDR1 is GTSNPN and CDR2 is SVGIG in the germline V gene (reference sequence). After removal of 5 bases from V and 9 bases from J, the junction contained 8 bases not matched to a gene. CDR3 DNA sequence: TGTGCCTGGGAGCTAGCGGGGCCAGGTGAGCAGTTCTTC. Its protein is CAWELAGPGEQFF.

In regard to this clone: Other DNA sequences within the sample encode an identical CDR3. The V call is TRBV5-1, the J call TRBJ1-1; D is uncertain. The CDR3 consists of 13 residues. Germline V gene data show CDR1 as SGHRS and CDR2 as YFSETQ. The V gene lost 0 bases and the J gene lost 0 bases, with 3 bases spanning the gap. In DNA form, the CDR3 reads TGCGCCAGCAGCTTGGTGTTGAACACTGAAGCTTTCTTT. Translated: CASSLVLNTEAFF.

In its sample, this clone was seen a few times. The rearrangement joins TRBV5-1 to TRBJ2-7, with D tentatively TRBD2 (6 bases). CDR1 and CDR2 from the germline V gene are SGHRS and YFSETQ. V was shortened by 5 bases and J by 1 base, with 13 bases between the two germline ends. The CDR3 is 14 amino acids. CDR3 sequence: CASSRDGLSYEQYF. In DNA form, the CDR3 reads TGCGCCAGCAGTCGGGACGGACTATCCTACGAGCAGTACTTC.

The chain combines TRBV29-1 with TRBJ2-5, with D possibly being TRBD1 (6 bases). Germline assignment: CDR1 SQVTM and CDR2 ANQGSEA. This CDR3 contains 11 residues. The V and J ends lost 5 bases and 6 bases respectively, with 10 bases between them. The CDR3 reads CSVHREQTQYF. For the CDR3, the DNA is TGCAGCGTTCACAGGGAGCAGACCCAGTACTTC.

This rearrangement joins TRBV29-1 to TRBJ2-5; D possibly corresponds to TRBD1 (6 bases). The germline V and J ends were trimmed by 7 bases and 5 bases, with 14 bases remaining between them. Germline assignment: CDR1 SQVTM and CDR2 ANQGSEA. This CDR3 comprises 12 residues. CDR3 sequence (DNA): TGCAGCGCCCAGGGGCAAGGGGAGACCCAGTACTTC. Its translation is CSAQGQGETQYF. The full variable domain, with the rest looked up from reference TRBV29-1 and TRBJ2-5, is SAVISQKPSRDICQRGTSLTIQCQVDSQVTMMFWYRQQPGQSLTLIATANQGSEATYESGFVIDKFPISRPNLTFSTLTVSNMSPEDSSIYLCSAQGQGETQYFGPGTRLLVL.

The V call is TRBV29-1, the J call TRBJ2-6; 14 bases fit TRBD2. The V gene's germline CDR1 is SQVTM and CDR2 ANQGSEA. The CDR3 is 17 amino acids. V was clipped by 5 bases and J by 3 bases; unmatched bases: 6. CDR3 protein: CSVSTSGGARGANVLTF. DNA for the CDR3: TGCAGCGTTTCGACTAGCGGGGGGGCCCGTGGGGCCAACGTCCTGACTTTC.

V is TRBV9 and J is TRBJ2-3; D not resolved. The germline CDR1 and CDR2 sequences are SGDLS and YYNGEE. The CDR3 loop spans 15 amino acids. The V end lost 2 bases, the J end lost 2 bases, and 12 bases lay between the germline ends. In DNA form, the CDR3 reads TGTGCCAGCAGCGTCTCCCCCGTACACACAGATACGCAGTATTTT. Translation gives CASSVSPVHTDTQYF.

The V call is TRBV7-2, the J call TRBJ1-1; D uncertain. This CDR3 spans 14 amino acids. Germline V CDR1 and CDR2: SGHTA, FQGNSA. V dropped 6 bases and J dropped 4 bases, with 15 bases sitting between them. The CDR3 region is CASSSDGESTEAFF. Written as DNA, the CDR3 is TGTGCCAGCAGTTCGGACGGGGAGAGCACTGAAGCTTTCTTT.

J is TRBJ1-5 and V is TRBV30, with 8 bases that match TRBD1. This CDR3 comprises 18 residues. Trimming removed 2 bases from V and 0 bases from J; junction bases left unmatched: 12. Germline CDR1 GTSNPN, CDR2 SVGIG (reference sequence). CDR3 sequence: CAWSTPIGRGPSNQPQHF. The CDR3 region has the DNA TGTGCCTGGAGTACCCCGATCGGCAGGGGGCCTAGCAATCAGCCCCAGCATTTT.

The chain employs TRBV13 and TRBJ2-1, with 10 nucleotides matching TRBD2. J lost 0 bases, V lost 5 bases, and 4 bases had no gene match. CDR1 and CDR2 from the germline V gene are PRHDT and FYEKMQ (reference sequence). The CDR3 has 16 amino acids. CDR3 in DNA: TGTGCCAGCAGCACTAGCGGGGCGAGCTCCTACAATGAGCAGTTCTTC. This translates into CASSTSGASSYNEQFF.